The T cell receptor beta chain under discussion was sequenced for a study of blood T cells in healthy people across ages. A second PCR of about 6 to 11 cycles used a sample-barcoded 5' primer and a J-beta primer mix. Each CDR3 protein is one row after TCRdb ran MiXCR on the 5' RACE reads. The sample has more than 900,000 distinct CDR3 sequences; almost 30% are singletons. This clonotype showed up just a few times. The same specimen was also included in a second study, on T cells of mothers and their children. That paper notes: Donors comprised a few healthy Caucasian mothers plus their six children.

Sequencing used blood. The TCR comes from a middle-aged woman in good health.

CDR3 DNA: TGCAGTACGACTAGCGTCAATGAGCAGTACTTC. This translates into CSTTSVNEQYF. This chain uses TRBV20-1 with TRBJ2-4; 8 nucleotides agree with TRBD2. Germline V gene lookup returns CDR1 DFQATT and CDR2 SNEGSKA (reference sequence). V shed 8 bases, J shed 13 bases, and the junction held 10 bases outside the gene matches. The length of the CDR3 is 11 residues.